The 25 T cell receptor beta chains listed next were all sequenced from one sample in a study of OX40 agonist ivuxolimab in advanced cancers. Libraries were prepared by immunoSEQ multiplex PCR; TCRdb keeps only in-frame clonotypes and omits some of them. This sample carries approximately 40,000 clones, approximately 80% of them seen once, and the ten largest clones take about 19%. The source material was CD4+ or CD8+ T cells sorted from blood, sampled in a trial of the OX40 agonist ivuxolimab. The receptor source for this set is an adult with an advanced solid tumor such as melanoma, head and neck, liver or kidney cancer.

This chain joins TRBV19 and TRBJ1-1; weak D call: TRBD1 (5 bases). The CDR3 covers 15 residues. CDR1 is LNHDA, CDR2 SQIVND, per germline (reference sequence). The germline V and J ends were trimmed by 3 bases and 1 base, with 12 bases remaining between them. The CDR3 DNA reads as TGTGCCAGTAGTATCAGGGTTCCGGCGAACACTGAAGCTTTCTTT. Protein product: CASSIRVPANTEAFF. Full variable domain (missing parts from reference TRBV19 and TRBJ1-1): DGGITQSPKYLFRKEGQNVTLSCEQNLNHDAMYWYRQDPGQGLRLIYYSQIVNDFQKGDIAEGYSVSREKKESFPLTVTSAQKNPTAFYLCASSIRVPANTEAFFGQGTRLTVV.

This chain uses TRBV19 with TRBJ2-7; D uncertain. From germline, CDR1 is LNHDA and CDR2 SQIVND (reference sequence). The V end lost 7 bases, the J end lost 4 bases, and 14 bases lay between the germline ends. The CDR3 is 13 residues long. This CDR3 reads CASTRSGGYEQYF. The CDR3 DNA follows: TGTGCCAGTACCAGGAGTGGTGGTTACGAGCAGTACTTC.

V is TRBV28 and J is TRBJ2-3; no clear D. V was shortened by 3 bases and J by 0 bases, with 10 bases between the two germline ends. Germline V gives CDR1 MDHEN, CDR2 SYDVKM. CDR3 length: 15 residues. CDR3 sequence: CASSFSRISTDTQYF. The CDR3 DNA is TGTGCCAGCAGTTTCTCGCGGATTAGCACAGATACGCAGTATTTT.

This chain connects TRBV27 to TRBJ2-1, with 11 nucleotides matching TRBD2. From germline, CDR1 is MNHEY and CDR2 SMNVEV (reference sequence). This CDR3 comprises 14 residues. V shed 10 bases and J 8 bases; nucleotides not matched to a gene: 10. CDR3 loop: CATRIAGGTHEQFF. CDR3 DNA sequence: TGTGCCACCCGAATAGCGGGAGGGACCCATGAGCAGTTCTTC.

The J gene is TRBJ1-2, the V gene TRBV15; 7 bases align to TRBD1. Germline V gene lookup returns CDR1 LNHNV and CDR2 YYDKDF (reference sequence). This CDR3 has 14 residues. V lost 5 bases and J lost 5; bases outside the gene matches: 8. The CDR3 loop reads CATSPDRAGYGYTF. CDR3 coding DNA: TGTGCCACCAGCCCAGACAGGGCGGGATATGGCTACACCTTC.

V and J are TRBV14 and TRBJ2-3; 7 bases are shared with TRBD2. CDR1 and CDR2 from the germline V gene are SGHDN and FVKESK. V was pared by 4 bases and J by 4 bases, with 2 bases of the junction left unmatched. The CDR3 runs to 13 residues. The DNA of the CDR3 is TGTGCCAGCAGCCCAGCGGGGTCAGATACGCAGTATTTT. It encodes CASSPAGSDTQYF.

The gene calls are TRBV28 and TRBJ2-1; D is unclear. Germline loops: CDR1 MDHEN, CDR2 SYDVKM. Trimming removed 6 bases from V and 6 bases from J, with 6 bases in between. CDR3 length: 11 residues. This chain's CDR3 is CASSLSNEQFF. CDR3 coding DNA: TGTGCCAGCAGCCTAAGCAATGAGCAGTTCTTC.

This clone was seen just once. The chain carries TRBV27 and TRBJ1-1, with 11 nucleotides matching TRBD1. The CDR3 is 16 amino acids. Germline CDR1 and CDR2: MNHEY and SMNVEV (reference sequence). V shed 4 bases, J shed 0 bases, and the junction held 4 bases outside the gene matches. For the CDR3, the DNA is TGTGCCAGCAGTTCCAGGACAGGGGGCATGAACACTGAAGCTTTCTTT. This translates into CASSSRTGGMNTEAFF.

The chain has TRBV4-1 and TRBJ1-2, with D perhaps TRBD1 (6 bases). V dropped 0 bases and J dropped 7 bases, with 15 bases sitting between them. This CDR3 comprises 15 residues. In germline, CDR1 is MGHRA, CDR2 YSYEKL. The CDR3 nucleotides are TGCGCCAGCAGCCAAGAGGGCGGGGACAATCTTGGCTACACCTTC. Its protein product is CASSQEGGDNLGYTF.

This clone was detected only once. This chain connects TRBV7-8 to TRBJ1-5; a weak D match, TRBD1 (5 bases). Trimming shortened V by 0 bases and J by 6 bases, and 6 bases separated the two germline ends. Germline V gene data show CDR1 as SGHVS and CDR2 as FQNEAQ. This CDR3 is 13 amino acids long. This CDR3 reads CASSLARGQPQHF. CDR3 nucleotides: TGTGCCAGCAGCTTAGCAAGGGGTCAGCCCCAGCATTTT. Supplemented by reference TRBV7-8 and TRBJ1-5, the full variable domain reads GAGVSQSPRYKVAKRGQDVALRCDPISGHVSLFWYQQALGQGPEFLTYFQNEAQLDKSGLPSDRFFAERPEGSVSTLKIQRTQQEDSAVYLCASSLARGQPQHFGDGTRLSIL.

V is TRBV9 and J is TRBJ2-1; D gene unclear. Germline V lookup: CDR1 SGDLS, CDR2 YYNGEE. V lost 2 bases and J 0 bases, leaving 18 bases between the germline ends. This CDR3 spans 18 amino acids. This chain's CDR3 is CASSVYGPPMSSYNEQFF. CDR3 DNA: TGTGCCAGCAGCGTTTATGGGCCCCCGATGAGCTCCTACAATGAGCAGTTCTTC.

The chain combines TRBV6-1 with TRBJ1-5, with unresolved D. CDR1 and CDR2 from the germline V gene are MNHNS and SASEGT. The V gene lost 2 bases and the J gene lost 0 bases, with 8 bases spanning the gap. The CDR3 loop spans 15 amino acids. CDR3 in amino acids: CASSERQYSNQPQHF. Here the CDR3 DNA reads TGTGCCAGCAGTGAACGACAATATAGCAATCAGCCCCAGCATTTT.

The chain combines TRBV11-2 with TRBJ2-5; maybe TRBD1 (6 bases). Germline CDR1 reads SGHAT; CDR2 reads FQNNGV. The CDR3 sequence is 14 residues long. V lost 4 bases, J lost 5 bases, and 14 bases lay in between. CDR3 in amino acids: CASSSHRAGETQYF. The CDR3 nucleotides read TGTGCCAGCAGCTCCCACAGGGCTGGGGAGACCCAGTACTTC. Full variable domain (missing parts from reference TRBV11-2 and TRBJ2-5): EAGVAQSPRYKIIEKRQSVAFWCNPISGHATLYWYQQILGQGPKLLIQFQNNGVVDDSQLPKDRFSAERLKGVDSTLKIQPAKLEDSAVYLCASSSHRAGETQYFGPGTRLLVL.

The chain couples TRBV11-2 to TRBJ2-5, with TRBD2 matching 9 bases. The CDR3 is 17 residues long. Germline values: CDR1 SGHAT, CDR2 FQNNGV. V lost 5 bases and J lost 1; bases outside the gene matches: 11. CDR3 DNA sequence: TGTGCCAGCAGCCAACCCGGGGGCGGGGGGGCCCAAGAGACCCAGTACTTC. Its translation is CASSQPGGGGAQETQYF.

This chain links TRBV6-1 with TRBJ1-1; D call uncertain. The CDR3 is 13 residues long. Trimming removed 5 bases from V and 3 bases from J, with 10 bases in between. Germline values: CDR1 MNHNS, CDR2 SASEGT. In nucleotides, the CDR3 is TGTGCCAGCAGTTTTAGGACCCACACTGAAGCTTTCTTT. Translated: CASSFRTHTEAFF.

The J gene is TRBJ2-2, the V gene TRBV20-1; D might be TRBD1 (6 bases). V was trimmed by 3 bases and J by 9 bases, leaving 8 bases between them. The CDR3 has 11 amino acids. The V gene's germline CDR1 is DFQATT and CDR2 SNEGSKA (reference sequence). This chain's CDR3 is CSARGARELFF. CDR3 bases: TGCAGTGCTAGGGGGGCTAGGGAGCTGTTTTTT.

This clone was observed a few times. This chain uses TRBV7-9 with TRBJ2-7; the D is unclear. The CDR3 extends over 12 amino acids. Germline V gene lookup returns CDR1 SEHNR and CDR2 FQNEAQ (reference sequence). V was clipped by 1 base and J by 5 bases, with 6 bases between them. CDR3 protein: CASSLVLHEQYF. In nucleotides, the CDR3 is TGTGCCAGCAGCTTAGTTCTCCACGAGCAGTACTTC.

The chain is built from TRBV11-2 and TRBJ2-5; D gene ambiguous. The V end was cut by 2 bases, the J end by 1 base, with 8 bases between. This CDR3 is built from 14 residues. Germline CDR1 SGHAT, CDR2 FQNNGV. Written as DNA, the CDR3 is TGTGCCAGCAGCTTAACTCTCAGCCAAGAGACCCAGTACTTC. This sequence encodes CASSLTLSQETQYF.

The chain's CDR3 is CASSQGVTSGGAYEQYF. In DNA form, the CDR3 reads TGCGCCAGCAGCCAAGGAGTTACTAGCGGGGGGGCTTACGAGCAGTACTTC. The rearrangement uses TRBV4-3 and TRBJ2-7, with 13 bases that match TRBD2. With 1 base clipped from V and 4 bases from J, the junction kept 7 bases outside the gene matches. This CDR3 spans 17 amino acids. CDR1 and CDR2 (germline): LGHNA, YSLEER.

The chain recombines TRBV19 with TRBJ2-5; D could derive from TRBD1 or TRBD2 (5 bases each). The CDR3 covers 15 residues. Trimming shortened V by 5 bases and J by 5 bases, and 18 bases separated the two germline ends. Germline lookup yields CDR1 LNHDA and CDR2 SQIVND (reference sequence). Here the CDR3 reads CASSPLGASWETQYF. CDR3 nucleotide sequence: TGTGCCAGTAGTCCCCTCGGGGCCTCTTGGGAGACCCAGTACTTC. The variable domain in full, with the rest retrieved from reference TRBV19 and TRBJ2-5, is DGGITQSPKYLFRKEGQNVTLSCEQNLNHDAMYWYRQDPGQGLRLIYYSQIVNDFQKGDIAEGYSVSREKKESFPLTVTSAQKNPTAFYLCASSPLGASWETQYFGPGTRLLVL.

The sample holds one count of this clone. The CDR3 nucleotides are TGTGCCTGGAGAGCGACAGGTTCGAGCTCCTATAATTCACCCCTCCACTTT. Translating gives CAWRATGSSSYNSPLHF. V and J are TRBV30 and TRBJ1-6; weak D call: TRBD1 (6 bases). V was cut by 3 bases and J by 0 bases, with 15 bases left in between. CDR3 size: 17 residues. Germline CDR1 is GTSNPN and CDR2 is SVGIG (reference sequence).

V is TRBV5-4 and J is TRBJ2-3; unclear D gene. In germline, CDR1 is SGHNT, CDR2 YYREEE (reference sequence). With 1 base removed from V and 1 base from J, the gap between germline ends came to 7 bases. This CDR3 comprises 14 residues. Written as DNA, the CDR3 is TGTGCCAGCAGCTTGAATGGCGGCACAGATACGCAGTATTTT. Translation: CASSLNGGTDTQYF.

This clone is categorized as medium-sized (0.01 to 0.1%). The rearrangement links TRBV6-6 to TRBJ2-1, with TRBD1 matching over 7 bases. Germline lookup yields CDR1 MNHNY and CDR2 SVGAGI (reference sequence). V was clipped by 6 bases and J by 7 bases; unmatched bases: 3. The CDR3 runs 12 residues. The CDR3 is CASRTGLNEQFF. DNA for the CDR3: TGTGCCAGCAGGACAGGGTTAAATGAGCAGTTCTTC.

This rearrangement joins TRBV19 to TRBJ1-2; the match to TRBD1 covers 9 bases. Trimming cost V 5 bases and J 5 bases; bases outside gene matches: 6. Germline V lookup: CDR1 LNHDA, CDR2 SQIVND (reference sequence). CDR3 length equals 14 residues. CDR3 amino acids: CASSPGTGKYGYTF. The CDR3 DNA reads TGTGCCAGTAGTCCCGGGACAGGGAAATATGGCTACACCTTC.

The chain carries TRBV2 and TRBJ1-4, with no clear D. CDR1 and CDR2 (germline): SNHLY, FYNNEI. Between the trimmed V and J ends, which lost 6 bases and 8 bases, there was a span of 13 bases. This CDR3 spans 13 amino acids. CDR3 DNA sequence: TGTGCCAGCAGAAACCGGGGAGGGGAAAAACTGTTTTTT. Translation gives CASRNRGGEKLFF.